These 15 T cell receptor beta chains were sequenced from one sample in a study of blood T cells in healthy people across ages. Primed by a sample-barcoded 5' primer and a J-beta primer mix, a second PCR proceeded for about 7 to 11 cycles. One entry per CDR3 protein, called by TCRdb with MiXCR from the 5' RACE reads. The table has about 1.6 million distinct CDR3 sequences, around 36% seen once. Sequenced input: blood. These receptors all stem from a woman aged 30 to 39 in good health.

The genes are TRBV18 and TRBJ1-1; perhaps TRBD1 as D (5 bases). Trimming took 3 bases from V and 10 from J, leaving 9 bases between them. The CDR3 runs 11 residues. In germline, CDR1 is KGHSH, CDR2 LQKENI. In DNA form, the CDR3 reads TGTGCCAGCTCACCGGGGGAGGGAGCTTTCTTT. It is translated as CASSPGEGAFF.

The genes are TRBV29-1 and TRBJ2-1, with D tentatively TRBD2 (6 bases). The CDR3 length is 13 residues. Germline loops: CDR1 SQVTM, CDR2 ANQGSEA. Trimming removed 4 bases at V and 4 bases at J, with 11 bases between. The CDR3 DNA reads TGCAGCGTTGGAAGGGACTGGTACAATGAGCAGTTCTTC. Residues: CSVGRDWYNEQFF.

This clonotype has at least ten counts. The genes are TRBV7-2 and TRBJ1-2; 8 bases are shared with TRBD1. Trimming cost V 5 bases and J 6 bases; bases outside gene matches: 14. CDR1 SGHTA and CDR2 FQGNSA come from the germline V gene. CDR3 size: 16 residues. The CDR3 DNA reads as TGTGCCAGCAGCCCGGGGGCGGGTGGACAGGGCCATGGCTACACCTTC. Translated: CASSPGAGGQGHGYTF.

V and J are TRBV29-1 and TRBJ1-2; tentatively, D is TRBD1 (5 bases). This CDR3 comprises 15 residues. The germline gives CDR1 SQVTM, CDR2 ANQGSEA. V was pared by 4 bases and J by 3 bases, with 18 bases between. Here the CDR3 DNA reads TGCAGCGTTGGGGAGGGACGGGGATCTTACTATGGCTACACCTTC. Its translation: CSVGEGRGSYYGYTF.

As to this clonotype: Its ends do not fully match the called genes, so a read error is possible. V usage is TRBV11-2 and J usage is TRBJ1-5, with D unresolved. The germline gives CDR1 SGHAT, CDR2 FQNNGV. The CDR3 covers 14 residues. The CDR3 reads CASSFEDSNQPRHF. The CDR3 nucleotides read TGTGCCAGCAGCTTTGAGGATAGCAATCAGCCCCGGCATTTT.

The J gene is TRBJ1-2, the V gene TRBV9; TRBD1 matches at 8 bases. The CDR3 length is 13 residues. Germline CDR1 is SGDLS and CDR2 is YYNGEE. The V and J ends lost 5 bases and 8 bases, in that order; junction bases with no gene match: 8. The CDR3 DNA follows: TGTGCCAGCAGTACATGGACAGGGATAGGCTACACCTTC. It translates to CASSTWTGIGYTF.

This sequence joins TRBV27 and TRBJ2-5; 7 positions agree with TRBD1. The junction had 7 bases not matched to a gene; V was cut back by 7 bases and J by 5 bases. CDR3 length: 13 residues. Germline lookup yields CDR1 MNHEY and CDR2 SMNVEV (reference sequence). DNA for the CDR3: TGTGCCAGCACCCACAGGGGTGAGGAGACCCAGTACTTC. The encoded protein is CASTHRGEETQYF.

The chain couples TRBV9 to TRBJ2-1; D possibly corresponds to TRBD1 (5 bases). CDR1 is SGDLS and CDR2 is YYNGEE in the germline V gene. The CDR3 contains 12 residues. V gave up 1 base and J gave up 8 bases, with 7 bases separating them. The DNA of the CDR3 is TGTGCCAGCAGCGTATTCAGGGATGAGCAGTTCTTC. It yields the protein CASSVFRDEQFF.

The V gene is TRBV3-1, the J gene TRBJ2-2; D is perhaps TRBD2 (5 bases). The CDR3 has 16 amino acids. In germline, CDR1 is LGHDT, CDR2 YNNKEL (reference sequence). Trimming pared 1 base from V and 3 bases from J, leaving 12 bases between. CDR3 bases: TGTGCCAGCAGCCAAGGCCCGGGATTAGACACCGGGGAGCTGTTTTTT. It is translated as CASSQGPGLDTGELFF.

There are a few counts of this clonotype. This rearrangement joins TRBV12-3 or TRBV12-4 to TRBJ1-4; tentatively, D is TRBD1 (6 bases). CDR3 length: 16 amino acids. The V end was cut by 4 bases, the J end by 6 bases, with 18 bases between. CDR3 region: CASSSTGILKDEKLFF. DNA of the CDR3: TGTGCCAGCAGTTCAACAGGGATTTTAAAGGATGAAAAACTGTTTTTT.

In DNA form, the CDR3 reads TGTGCCAGCAGCCAGAGGGGGGCCATCGATACGCAGTATTTT. Its translation is CASSQRGAIDTQYF. This chain connects TRBV3-1 to TRBJ2-3, with D perhaps TRBD1 or TRBD2 (6 bases each). Germline V gene lookup returns CDR1 LGHDT and CDR2 YNNKEL (reference sequence). The CDR3 consists of 14 residues. V lost 3 bases, J lost 6 bases, and 13 bases lay in between.

This chain uses TRBV21-1 with TRBJ2-7; no check of the table's D call, TRBD1, against the DNA was made. TRBV21-1 is deemed a pseudogene. The CDR3 is 18 amino acids. This chain's CDR3 is CASSKPLRGQEFGKAQYF. In DNA, the CDR3 is TGTGCCAGCAGCAAACCCCTGCGGGGACAGGAGTTTGGGAAGGCCCAGTACTTC.

The chain combines TRBV28 with TRBJ1-5; the D gene is possibly TRBD1 (5 bases). V gave up 2 bases and J gave up 5 bases, with 10 bases separating them. There are 14 residues in the CDR3. Per germline, CDR1 MDHEN and CDR2 SYDVKM. The CDR3 coding sequence is TGTGCCAGCAGTTTACAGGGAGTATATCAGCCCCAGCATTTT. As protein: CASSLQGVYQPQHF.

Comments on this clonotype: One end of the junction is discordant with germline, which a read error may explain. Written as DNA, the CDR3 is TGTGCCAGCAGTCCCGGACATCACTATGTCTACACCTTC. This gives the protein CASSPGHHYVYTF. The chain carries TRBV27 and TRBJ1-2; tentative D call: TRBD1 (5 bases). The CDR3 runs to 13 residues. Germline V gives CDR1 MNHEY, CDR2 SMNVEV (reference sequence).

This sequence joins TRBV5-6 and TRBJ2-7; possibly TRBD1 for D (6 bases). Trimming removed 4 bases from V and 2 bases from J, with 13 bases in between. Germline loops: CDR1 SGHDT, CDR2 YYEEEE. The CDR3 runs to 14 residues. The CDR3 DNA follows: TGTGCCAGCAGCCCGGGACACACGACCTACGAGCAGTACTTC. Encoded protein: CASSPGHTTYEQYF.